These 20 T cell receptor beta chains came from one sample sequenced in a study of spatial heterogeneity in lung cancer. The time point was: blood at routine non-recurrence follow-up after resection. TCRdb itself ran the 5' RACE reads through MiXCR, one entry per CDR3 protein. The table includes 20,000 to 25,000 distinct CDR3 sequences, 8% to 10% detected once. Sequencing was performed on PBMCs, taken at follow-up. Every receptor here comes from a male donor with early-stage non-small cell lung cancer.

This clonotype was counted between two and nine times. This sequence joins TRBV28 and TRBJ1-1; D remains ambiguous. V dropped 5 bases and J dropped 3 bases, with 16 bases sitting between them. CDR1 is MDHEN, CDR2 SYDVKM, per germline. The CDR3 is 15 amino acids. The CDR3 region is CASSTFMGMDTEAFF. The CDR3, as DNA: TGTGCCAGCAGTACCTTCATGGGTATGGACACTGAAGCTTTCTTT. The full variable domain, with the rest looked up from reference TRBV28 and TRBJ1-1, is DVKVTQSSRYLVKRTGEKVFLECVQDMDHENMFWYRQDPGLGLRLIYFSYDVKMKEKGDIPEGYSVSREKKERFSLILESASTNQTSMYLCASSTFMGMDTEAFFGQGTRLTVV.

As concerns this clonotype: A junction boundary mismatches the germline segment, possibly from a read error. As DNA, the CDR3 is TGCGCCAGCAGCTTGAACCCGGGACAGGGAGTCTTC. It specifies CASSLNPGQGVF. The chain has TRBV5-1 and TRBJ2-5; 9 nucleotides agree with TRBD1. The germline CDR1 and CDR2 sequences are SGHRS and YFSETQ. The CDR3 consists of 12 residues.

In this sample, this clonotype is medium-sized. The chain recombines TRBV29-1 with TRBJ2-7; 9 bases align to TRBD1. V dropped 6 bases and J dropped 0; count of bases not matched to a gene: 6. The CDR3 loop spans 14 amino acids. CDR1 is SQVTM, CDR2 ANQGSEA, per germline. The CDR3 reads CSVGGTGTSYEQYF. The CDR3 coding sequence is TGCAGCGTCGGAGGGACAGGGACCTCCTACGAGCAGTACTTC.

There are many counts of this clonotype. V is TRBV10-3 and J is TRBJ1-6; 7 nucleotides align to TRBD1. The J segment lost 9 bases and the V segment lost 2 bases, leaving 7 bases of the junction unmatched. This CDR3 spans 15 amino acids. Germline V gene data show CDR1 as ENHRY and CDR2 as SYGVKD. Here the CDR3 DNA reads TGTGCCATCAGTGAGAGACAGGGAAGGCTTTCACCCCTCCACTTT. Its translation: CAISERQGRLSPLHF.

At least ten counts were recorded for this clonotype. The J gene is TRBJ2-4, the V gene TRBV6-1, with TRBD1 identical over 9 bases. Germline assignment: CDR1 MNHNS and CDR2 SASEGT. The CDR3 has 13 residues. Trimming cost V 7 bases and J 9 bases; bases outside gene matches: 7. CDR3 loop: CASMDRGRGIQYF. The CDR3 DNA reads TGTGCCAGCATGGACAGGGGTCGAGGCATTCAGTACTTC.

This clonotype was picked up a small number of times. The chain uses TRBV4-2 and TRBJ1-2, with a tentative D call TRBD1 (5 bases). Germline values: CDR1 LGHNA, CDR2 YNFKEQ. V was trimmed by 0 bases and J by 7 bases, leaving 15 bases between them. CDR3 length: 15 residues. The CDR3 bases are TGTGCCAGCAGCCAAGATATGCAGGGCGTCCGTGGCTACACCTTC. Its translation is CASSQDMQGVRGYTF.

This clonotype was seen many times. The CDR3 DNA reads TGCGCCAGCAGCCTGGACGGGAGTTCACCCCTCCACTTT. As protein: CASSLDGSSPLHF. V is TRBV4-3 and J is TRBJ1-6, with no clear D. Trimming left V 4 bases short and J 9 bases short, with 10 bases between. The CDR3 length is 13 residues. Per germline, CDR1 LGHNA and CDR2 YSLEER.

This clonotype occurred a few times. This chain joins TRBV20-1 and TRBJ2-3, with a tentative D call TRBD2 (6 bases). CDR3 length: 14 amino acids. Germline lookup yields CDR1 DFQATT and CDR2 SNEGSKA (reference sequence). V dropped 3 bases and J dropped 2 bases, with 12 bases sitting between them. The CDR3, as DNA: TGCAGTGCTAGGGGGGAGGCCAACACAGATACGCAGTATTTT. Protein product: CSARGEANTDTQYF.

CDR3 DNA sequence: TGCGCCAGCAGCTTGGGGACTAGCGGGGGTTTTTCCTCCTACAATGAGCAGTTCTTC. The encoded protein is CASSLGTSGGFSSYNEQFF. The chain links TRBV5-1 to TRBJ2-1, with 13 positions matching TRBD2. This CDR3 spans 19 amino acids. Germline lookup yields CDR1 SGHRS and CDR2 YFSETQ. J was trimmed by 0 bases and V by 0 bases; bases with no gene match: 6.

This clonotype was seen at least ten times. V gene TRBV28 combines with J gene TRBJ1-1, with a possible D match to TRBD1 (5 bases). This CDR3 region has 17 residues. Germline CDR1 is MDHEN and CDR2 is SYDVKM. V shed 6 bases and J shed 1 base, with 21 bases lying between them. In nucleotides, the CDR3 is TGTGCCAGCAGCTCTCGAGGGGCAAGTCGAAAGAACACTGAAGCTTTCTTT. It encodes CASSSRGASRKNTEAFF.

In this sample, this clonotype turned up a few times. The V gene is TRBV5-4, the J gene TRBJ1-2, with TRBD1 identical over 7 bases. This CDR3 has 18 residues. The V segment lost 0 bases and the J segment 2 bases; nucleotides outside the gene matches: 13. Germline CDR1 and CDR2: SGHNT and YYREEE (reference sequence). CDR3 in DNA: TGTGCCAGCAGCTTGGGGTCCCCAGACAGGGCTCTCAACTATGGCTACACCTTC. It encodes CASSLGSPDRALNYGYTF.

Many counts were recorded for this clonotype. The V call is TRBV11-2, the J call TRBJ1-2; D unresolved. The CDR3 has 13 residues. Germline V gene lookup returns CDR1 SGHAT and CDR2 FQNNGV. V was shortened by 1 base and J by 2 bases, with 5 bases between the two germline ends. The CDR3 sequence: CASSLAGNYGYTF. DNA for the CDR3: TGTGCCAGCAGCTTAGCAGGAAACTATGGCTACACCTTC. The variable domain in full, with the rest retrieved from reference TRBV11-2 and TRBJ1-2, is EAGVAQSPRYKIIEKRQSVAFWCNPISGHATLYWYQQILGQGPKLLIQFQNNGVVDDSQLPKDRFSAERLKGVDSTLKIQPAKLEDSAVYLCASSLAGNYGYTFGSGTRLTVV.

The table lists this clonotype with many counts. This rearrangement joins TRBV28 to TRBJ1-2, with TRBD1 identical over 8 bases. In germline, CDR1 is MDHEN, CDR2 SYDVKM. The CDR3 has 12 amino acids. CDR3 sequence (DNA): TGTGGGGCCCAGGACAGGGAATATGGCTACACCTTC. Its translation is CGAQDREYGYTF.

The table lists this clonotype with a few counts. The rearrangement uses TRBV11-3 and TRBJ2-3; possible D gene TRBD2, 5 bases. V gave up 5 bases and J gave up 7 bases, with 10 bases separating them. Germline V gives CDR1 SGHNT, CDR2 YENEEA. This CDR3 contains 12 residues. DNA for the CDR3: TGTGCCAGCAGCCGTGGACTTAATACGCAGTATTTT. Translating gives CASSRGLNTQYF.

In its sample, this clonotype ranks as medium-sized. DNA of the CDR3: TGTGCCAGCAGTTTGGTTTACCCTACAGATACGCAGTATTTT. Translated, it gives CASSLVYPTDTQYF. The genes are TRBV6-5 and TRBJ2-3; no definite D call. Trimming removed 4 bases at V and 3 bases at J, with 11 bases between. Germline V CDR1 and CDR2: MNHEY, SVGAGI. The CDR3 runs to 14 residues.

In its sample, this clonotype was seen once. This clone may be a read error of a much larger clone one base away. The genes are TRBV20-1 and TRBJ2-2, with D maybe TRBD2 (6 bases). The CDR3 is 14 amino acids. V lost 5 bases, J lost 0 bases, and 10 bases lay in between. Germline V gene sequence: CDR1 DFQATT, CDR2 SNEGSKA (reference sequence). CDR3 nucleotide sequence: TGCAGTGCTGGAGGGGATTCGAACACCGGGGAGCTGTTTTTT. Translated: CSAGGDSNTGELFF.

This clonotype was seen many times. V and J are TRBV7-9 and TRBJ2-2; D may be TRBD2 (7 bases). The CDR3 has 17 amino acids. Germline CDR1 is SEHNR and CDR2 is FQNEAQ (reference sequence). V lost 5 bases, J lost 4 bases, and 20 bases lay in between. The CDR3 DNA sequence: TGTGCCAGCAGCCTTTTGGGCGGGGGCCTCTCCACCGGGGAGCTGTTTTTT. It is translated as CASSLLGGGLSTGELFF.

This clonotype was observed many times. This chain joins TRBV10-3 and TRBJ2-6; no clear D gene. Trimming removed 5 bases from V and 0 bases from J, with 11 bases in between. The CDR3 spans 16 residues. Germline-derived CDR1 and CDR2 are ENHRY and SYGVKD. The chain's CDR3 is CAISSDGASGANVLTF. For the CDR3, the DNA is TGTGCCATCAGTTCCGACGGTGCCTCTGGGGCCAACGTCCTGACTTTC.

This clonotype was counted only a few times. The chain employs TRBV27 and TRBJ1-2; weak D call: TRBD1 (6 bases). The length of the CDR3 is 14 residues. The V gene's germline CDR1 is MNHEY and CDR2 SMNVEV (reference sequence). Trimming took 3 bases from V and 7 from J, leaving 15 bases between them. CDR3 sequence reads: CASSFHGQYSGYTF. In DNA form, the CDR3 reads TGTGCCAGCAGTTTTCACGGACAGTATAGTGGCTACACCTTC.

This clonotype has a handful of counts. This chain links TRBV6-5 with TRBJ1-2; 8 bases map to TRBD1. Looked up from germline, CDR1 is MNHEY and CDR2 is SVGAGI. Losses at the gene ends were 3 bases for V and 5 bases for J; bases not matched to a gene: 5. The CDR3 length is 14 residues. CDR3 nucleotides: TGTGCCAGCAGTTATGGGACAGGCACTTATGGCTACACCTTC. It is translated as CASSYGTGTYGYTF.